Below are 16 T cell receptor beta chains sequenced from a single sample in a study of cytomegalovirus exposure and HLA in healthy donors. PCR involved 60 Vbeta and 13 Jbeta primers. Profiling relied on immunoSEQ multiplex PCR, and the TCRdb table lists in-frame clones only, not all of them. The repertoire includes roughly 80,000 clones, roughly four fifths of them detected once, and 6.2% sits in the top ten. Sequencing was done on a sample of PBMCs. The receptors were sampled from a woman aged 45-65 years in good health and CMV-seropositive.

The chain is built from TRBV19 and TRBJ2-2; D is possibly TRBD2 (5 bases). Per the germline V gene, CDR1 is LNHDA and CDR2 is SQIVND (reference sequence). The CDR3 length is 15 residues. The V end was cut by 5 bases, the J end by 1 base, with 11 bases between. CDR3: CASSHAGENTGELFF. The CDR3 bases are TGTGCCAGTAGTCATGCCGGGGAGAACACCGGGGAGCTGTTTTTT.

The chain carries TRBV28 and TRBJ2-7, with 8 bases lining up with TRBD1. J was trimmed by 3 bases and V by 5 bases; bases with no gene match: 12. Per the germline V gene, CDR1 is MDHEN and CDR2 is SYDVKM. The CDR3 runs to 16 residues. The chain's CDR3 is CASSPPTGTGFYEQYF. The CDR3 DNA is TGTGCCAGCAGTCCTCCCACCGGGACAGGCTTCTACGAGCAGTACTTC.

The genes are TRBV19 and TRBJ1-1, with a possible D match to TRBD1 (6 bases). V was pared by 6 bases and J by 0 bases, with 8 bases between. The germline V gene encodes CDR1 LNHDA and CDR2 SQIVND (reference sequence). The CDR3 totals 13 residues. The CDR3 region has the DNA TGTGCCAGTAGCGGACAGTTGAACACTGAAGCTTTCTTT. Translation gives CASSGQLNTEAFF.

The V and J genes are TRBV25-1 and TRBJ1-1, with a tentative D call TRBD1 (6 bases). Trimming left V 1 base short and J 5 bases short, with 14 bases between. From germline, CDR1 is MGHDK and CDR2 SYGVNS. The CDR3 consists of 15 residues. The CDR3 reads CASSEFGTTFTEAFF. CDR3 sequence (DNA): TGTGCCAGCAGTGAATTCGGGACAACGTTTACTGAAGCTTTCTTT.

This clone was seen a few times. V gene TRBV15 combines with J gene TRBJ2-3, with D uncertain. The CDR3 sequence is 14 residues long. V shed 9 bases and J shed 0 bases, with 13 bases lying between them. From germline, CDR1 is LNHNV and CDR2 YYDKDF (reference sequence). The chain's CDR3 is CATGYGSSTDTQYF. CDR3 nucleotide sequence: TGTGCCACGGGCTACGGTTCTAGCACAGATACGCAGTATTTT. Combining the CDR3 with reference TRBV15 and TRBJ2-3 gives the whole variable domain DAMVIQNPRYQVTQFGKPVTLSCSQTLNHNVMYWYQQKSSQAPKLLFHYYDKDFNNEADTPDNFQSRRPNTSFCFLDIRSPGLGDTAMYLCATGYGSSTDTQYFGPGTRLTVL.

The V and J genes are TRBV7-9 and TRBJ1-2; 9 bases are a match to TRBD1. The germline gives CDR1 SEHNR, CDR2 FQNEAQ (reference sequence). CDR3 length: 13 amino acids. V dropped 8 bases and J dropped 8; count of bases not matched to a gene: 9. For the CDR3, the DNA is TGTGCCAGCCCTCGAACAGGGGGCTTCGGCTACACCTTC. Its protein product is CASPRTGGFGYTF.

Regarding this clone: In the same sample, other DNA sequences code for this CDR3. This chain links TRBV4-2 with TRBJ2-5; TRBD2 matches 9 bases. Germline V lookup: CDR1 LGHNA, CDR2 YNFKEQ. CDR3 length: 14 amino acids. Trimming took 4 bases from V and 5 from J; bases not matched to a gene: 5. The CDR3 nucleotides read TGTGCCAGCAGCCCTGGGGCGGGAGGGGAGACCCAGTACTTC. Protein: CASSPGAGGETQYF.

The chain recombines TRBV6-6 with TRBJ1-1; the D is unclear. V lost 2 bases, J lost 2 bases, and 3 bases lay in between. The CDR3 totals 12 residues. The germline CDR1 and CDR2 sequences are MNHNY and SVGAGI (reference sequence). The chain's CDR3 is CASSYRNTEAFF. CDR3 coding DNA: TGTGCCAGCAGTTACCGTAACACTGAAGCTTTCTTT.

This chain joins TRBV5-1 and TRBJ1-1, with TRBD1 as a possible D gene (5 bases). The CDR3 is 14 residues long. With 0 bases removed from V and 4 bases from J, the gap between germline ends came to 10 bases. The V gene's germline CDR1 is SGHRS and CDR2 YFSETQ. CDR3 region: CASSLVAGGTEAFF. As DNA, the CDR3 is TGCGCCAGCAGCTTGGTTGCGGGGGGCACTGAAGCTTTCTTT. Using reference TRBV5-1 and TRBJ1-1 for the parts outside the CDR3, the full variable domain is KAGVTQTPRYLIKTRGQQVTLSCSPISGHRSVSWYQQTPGQGLQFLFEYFSETQRNKGNFPGRFSGRQFSNSRSEMNVSTLELGDSALYLCASSLVAGGTEAFFGQGTRLTVV.

The chain recombines TRBV7-9 with TRBJ2-7, with D maybe TRBD1 (6 bases). This CDR3 region has 11 residues. From germline, CDR1 is SEHNR and CDR2 FQNEAQ (reference sequence). V was clipped by 10 bases and J by 6 bases, with 13 bases between them. The CDR3 spells CATELGGEQYF. The CDR3 bases are TGTGCCACCGAACTAGGGGGCGAGCAGTACTTC.

The rearrangement links TRBV7-6 to TRBJ2-1; possibly TRBD1 for D (6 bases). The V end was cut by 5 bases, the J end by 4 bases, with 15 bases between. Germline-derived CDR1 and CDR2 are SGHVS and FNYEAQ. The CDR3 spans 15 residues. CDR3 in DNA: TGTGCCAGCAGCGAGACCGGGACACTATACAATGAGCAGTTCTTC. It yields the protein CASSETGTLYNEQFF.

This clone was observed once. The rearrangement joins TRBV5-4 to TRBJ2-3, with unresolved D. This CDR3 is built from 15 residues. Per the germline V gene, CDR1 is SGHNT and CDR2 is YYREEE (reference sequence). The V end lost 0 bases, the J end lost 0 bases, and 8 bases lay between the germline ends. This chain's CDR3 is CASSLVQDSTDTQYF. DNA for the CDR3: TGTGCCAGCAGCTTGGTTCAGGATAGCACAGATACGCAGTATTTT.

The gene calls are TRBV9 and TRBJ1-1, with D hard to call. The length of the CDR3 is 15 residues. Germline V gene sequence: CDR1 SGDLS, CDR2 YYNGEE. V was trimmed by 0 bases and J by 1 base, leaving 10 bases between them. The CDR3 reads CASSVASAGNTEAFF. The CDR3 DNA is TGTGCCAGCAGCGTAGCTAGTGCCGGGAACACTGAAGCTTTCTTT.

As for this clone: Mismatch with germline at one junction end may stem from a read error. This sequence joins TRBV2 and TRBJ2-5; 10 bases match TRBD1. The CDR3 runs to 18 residues. CDR1 is SNHLY, CDR2 FYNNEI, per germline. The CDR3 spells CAGSETLGDRGHQETQYF. The DNA for the CDR3 is TGTGCCGGCAGTGAGACCTTGGGGGACAGGGGACACCAAGAGACCCAGTACTTC. The entire variable domain, with the rest obtained from reference TRBV2 and TRBJ2-5, is as follows: EPEVTQTPSHQVTQMGQEVILRCVPISNHLYFYWYRQILGQKVEFLVSFYNNEISEKSEIFDDQFSVERPDGSNFTLKIRSTKLEDSAMYFCAGSETLGDRGHQETQYFGPGTRLLVL.

This sequence joins TRBV6-1 and TRBJ1-2; possible D gene TRBD1, 5 bases. CDR1 is MNHNS, CDR2 SASEGT, per germline. Trimming pared 1 base from V and 7 bases from J, leaving 10 bases between. The CDR3 length is 13 residues. The CDR3 DNA sequence: TGTGCCAGCAGTGAAGGGGGGAGGCTTGGCTACACCTTC. Encoded protein: CASSEGGRLGYTF.

This chain uses TRBV6-1 with TRBJ1-5; D gene uncertain. The CDR3 has 10 amino acids. The ends were cut back, 10 bases at V and 4 bases at J, with 5 bases in the middle. Germline V CDR1 and CDR2: MNHNS, SASEGT. In DNA, the CDR3 is TGTGCCACTTCGAATCAGCCCCAGCATTTT. Translation: CATSNQPQHF.